This T cell receptor beta chain was identified during a study of regulatory T cells in long-lasting Graves disease. The germline V gene has CDR1 DFQATT and CDR2 SNEGSKA (reference sequence). This CDR3 has 14 residues. The V and J ends lost 3 bases and 8 bases, in that order; junction bases with no gene match: 9. General study findings and limits: Persistent Graves' patients showed reduced TCR diversity versus newly diagnosed patients. Since the sample size was small, accuracy may have been reduced.

A word on this clonotype: The antigen remains undetermined.

CDR3 regions were amplified by Arm-PCR using iRepertoire HTBI primers to build TCR beta libraries. Authors' analysis steps: Sequenced samples collectively carried 62 TRBV and 11 to 15 TRBJ segments. Each CDR3 protein gets one entry after TCRdb re-called the multiplex PCR reads with MiXCR. These V and J calls derive from TCRdb rather than the authors' analysis. This sample has 300,000 to 400,000 distinct CDR3 sequences, with roughly 16% found just once. Documented time point: newly diagnosed GD, antithyroid drugs for less than 3 months. From PBMCs, RNA was extracted and then used to make the TCR library.

Sequences were derived from peripheral blood mononuclear cells (PBMCs), sampled at new diagnosis, from a patient treated with antithyroid drugs. The chain combines TRBV20-1 with TRBJ2-1; 8 nucleotides match TRBD1. This receptor was obtained from a female donor with Graves disease. The CDR3 is CSASFRDRYHEQFF. For the CDR3, the DNA is TGCAGTGCTAGTTTCCGGGACAGGTACCATGAGCAGTTCTTC.